These 20 T cell receptor beta chains originate from one sample sequenced in a study of beta chain features in type 1 diabetes. Antigens for these TCRs are unknown. General study results and limits: TCRB CDR3s from Type 1 diabetes patients were moderately but significantly shorter in all four CD4+ subsets.

The isolated RNA, all of it, was reverse transcribed, so expressed TCRB transcripts were what got sequenced. Clones were read by immunoSEQ multiplex PCR, and TCRdb kept only the in-frame ones, dropping some. The repertoire has about 41,000 clones, 65% to 70% of them found once; the top ten carry 1.5% to 2%. The sequenced material came from Tregs from blood. The receptors were sampled from a man aged 25 to 40 with type 1 diabetes. Some clones in this sample may be carry-over from other donors' samples.

The rearrangement uses TRBV7-2 and TRBJ2-6; 9 positions match TRBD2. The CDR3 spans 19 residues. Germline CDR1 and CDR2: SGHTA and FQGNSA. Unmatched junction bases numbered 7, after V lost 1 base and J lost 0 bases. Written as DNA, the CDR3 is TGTGCCAGCAGCTTAGTTATAGCGGGGGCCGACTCTGGGGCCAACGTCCTGACTTTC. Translation gives CASSLVIAGADSGANVLTF.

The V call is TRBV2, the J call TRBJ1-5, with D unclear. The germline V gene encodes CDR1 SNHLY and CDR2 FYNNEI. V was trimmed by 4 bases and J by 4 bases, leaving 8 bases between them. The CDR3 is 13 amino acids. CDR3 loop: CASSVSGNQPQHF. CDR3 coding DNA: TGTGCCAGCAGTGTCAGCGGGAATCAGCCCCAGCATTTT.

This chain uses TRBV7-2 with TRBJ2-1; no clear D gene. Germline values: CDR1 SGHTA, CDR2 FQGNSA. The CDR3 consists of 13 residues. V was trimmed by 1 base and J by 4 bases, leaving 5 bases between them. In DNA, the CDR3 is TGTGCCAGCAGCTTAGTATCGTACAATGAGCAGTTCTTC. Protein product: CASSLVSYNEQFF. Full variable domain (outside the CDR3, taken from reference TRBV7-2 and TRBJ2-1): GAGVSQSPSNKVTEKGKDVELRCDPISGHTALYWYRQSLGQGLEFLIYFQGNSAPDKSGLPSDRFSAERTGGSVSTLTIQRTQQEDSAVYLCASSLVSYNEQFFGPGTRLTVL.

The V and J genes are TRBV9 and TRBJ2-1, with TRBD2 as a possible D gene (7 bases). CDR3 size: 13 residues. Germline CDR1 reads SGDLS; CDR2 reads YYNGEE. The germline V and J ends were trimmed by 4 bases and 14 bases, with 19 bases remaining between them. Here the CDR3 DNA reads TGTGCCAGCAGCTCGTTTTTAGGGGGGGTAGAGTTCTTC. Translated: CASSSFLGGVEFF.

This clone turned up a few times. The chain joins TRBV7-9 to TRBJ2-7; 7 bases map to TRBD1. Unmatched junction bases numbered 10, after V lost 5 bases and J lost 12 bases. Germline values: CDR1 SEHNR, CDR2 FQNEAQ (reference sequence). The CDR3 has 12 residues. The CDR3 here is CASSPARDRAYF. CDR3 coding DNA: TGTGCCAGCAGCCCTGCCCGCGACAGGGCGTACTTC.

Remarks on this clone: This CDR3 is also generated by other DNA sequences in the sample. CDR3 sequence (DNA): TGCGCCAGCAGCTTGGCCCCGGATACGCAGTATTTT. It codes for CASSLAPDTQYF. The V gene is TRBV5-1, the J gene TRBJ2-3, with D unresolved. Germline V gene lookup returns CDR1 SGHRS and CDR2 YFSETQ. This CDR3 contains 12 residues. V shed 0 bases and J shed 6 bases, with 5 bases lying between them.

The chain has TRBV5-1 and TRBJ2-7; D possibly corresponds to TRBD2 (8 bases). This CDR3 is 14 amino acids long. Germline V gene sequence: CDR1 SGHRS, CDR2 YFSETQ. V lost 4 bases, J lost 3 bases, and 14 bases lay in between. CDR3 DNA: TGCGCCAGCAGCGCCGGGGGGGACAGCTACGAGCAGTACTTC. Its protein product is CASSAGGDSYEQYF.

This chain joins TRBV7-9 and TRBJ2-2, with D unresolved. Deletions cut 1 base from V and 0 bases from J, with 18 bases between. Per the germline V gene, CDR1 is SEHNR and CDR2 is FQNEAQ (reference sequence). The CDR3 loop spans 19 amino acids. CDR3 sequence (DNA): TGTGCCAGCAGCTTAGATTCGTGGGCAGAAAAAGCGAACACCGGGGAGCTGTTTTTT. The encoded protein is CASSLDSWAEKANTGELFF.

This rearrangement joins TRBV9 to TRBJ2-5; TRBD2 aligns across 8 bases. The germline gives CDR1 SGDLS, CDR2 YYNGEE. The CDR3 totals 16 residues. Losses at the gene ends were 3 bases for V and 2 bases for J; bases not matched to a gene: 9. As DNA, the CDR3 is TGTGCCAGCAGCGCCCTCCCATTAGCGGGACAAGAGACCCAGTACTTC. Translated, it gives CASSALPLAGQETQYF.

The chain combines TRBV5-1 with TRBJ2-3, with 10 bases lining up with TRBD2. In germline, CDR1 is SGHRS, CDR2 YFSETQ. Losses at the gene ends were 1 base for V and 3 bases for J; bases not matched to a gene: 8. The CDR3 has 17 amino acids. The CDR3 loop reads CASSLSLAGAGTDTQYF. Written as DNA, the CDR3 is TGCGCCAGCAGCTTGAGCCTAGCGGGGGCGGGAACAGATACGCAGTATTTT.

This clone has more than one count but fewer than ten. The genes are TRBV29-1 and TRBJ2-5, with TRBD1 identical over 9 bases. This CDR3 region has 13 residues. The V and J ends lost 6 bases and 3 bases, in that order; junction bases with no gene match: 5. Germline assignment: CDR1 SQVTM and CDR2 ANQGSEA. The CDR3 spells CSVTTGGKETQYF. CDR3 nucleotides: TGCAGCGTGACGACAGGGGGGAAAGAGACCCAGTACTTC. The variable domain in full, with the rest retrieved from reference TRBV29-1 and TRBJ2-5, is SAVISQKPSRDICQRGTSLTIQCQVDSQVTMMFWYRQQPGQSLTLIATANQGSEATYESGFVIDKFPISRPNLTFSTLTVSNMSPEDSSIYLCSVTTGGKETQYFGPGTRLLVL.

This chain uses TRBV6-5 with TRBJ2-1; unclear D gene. Trimming shortened V by 5 bases and J by 8 bases, and 16 bases separated the two germline ends. Germline-derived CDR1 and CDR2 are MNHEY and SVGAGI. CDR3 size: 14 residues. CDR3 bases: TGTGCCAGCAGTCTACCCTCCAGGCCCCATGAGCAGTTCTTC. The encoded protein is CASSLPSRPHEQFF.

The chain uses TRBV7-2 and TRBJ2-3, with 7 bases that match TRBD2. The V and J ends lost 4 bases and 3 bases, in that order; junction bases with no gene match: 13. The germline V gene has CDR1 SGHTA and CDR2 FQGNSA. This CDR3 contains 17 residues. In DNA, the CDR3 is TGTGCCAGCAGCTCACCCTCGACTAGCCTCAATACAGATACGCAGTATTTT. It codes for CASSSPSTSLNTDTQYF.

The J gene is TRBJ1-2, the V gene TRBV7-2, with D possibly being TRBD1 (6 bases). The length of the CDR3 is 15 residues. Trimming stripped 2 bases from V and 8 bases from J, with 18 bases between. Germline CDR1 reads SGHTA; CDR2 reads FQGNSA. The CDR3 reads CASSLSGGRAYGYTF. CDR3 in DNA: TGTGCCAGCAGCTTAAGCGGGGGCAGGGCGTACGGCTACACCTTC. The variable domain in full, with the rest retrieved from reference TRBV7-2 and TRBJ1-2, is GAGVSQSPSNKVTEKGKDVELRCDPISGHTALYWYRQSLGQGLEFLIYFQGNSAPDKSGLPSDRFSAERTGGSVSTLTIQRTQQEDSAVYLCASSLSGGRAYGYTFGSGTRLTVV.

This chain connects TRBV6-5 to TRBJ1-2, with D uncertain. Per germline, CDR1 MNHEY and CDR2 SVGAGI. V dropped 6 bases and J dropped 0 bases, with 11 bases sitting between them. CDR3 length: 14 amino acids. The CDR3 sequence is CASRYQGANYGYTF. DNA of the CDR3: TGTGCCAGCAGATACCAAGGAGCTAACTATGGCTACACCTTC.

The genes are TRBV5-1 and TRBJ2-5, with 8 bases identical to TRBD1. CDR1 SGHRS and CDR2 YFSETQ come from the germline V gene. This CDR3 region has 14 residues. The V and J ends lost 4 bases and 5 bases, in that order; junction bases with no gene match: 7. The CDR3 here is CASSVAPGGETQYF. The CDR3 nucleotides read TGCGCCAGCAGCGTTGCCCCAGGGGGCGAGACCCAGTACTTC.

The chain combines TRBV7-3 with TRBJ2-1; D possibly corresponds to TRBD2 (5 bases). This CDR3 has 15 amino acids. Germline values: CDR1 SGHTA, CDR2 FQGTGA. Between the trimmed V and J ends, which lost 5 bases and 14 bases, there was a span of 25 bases. This CDR3 reads CASSPLMERTGEKFF. For the CDR3, the DNA is TGTGCCAGCAGCCCTTTGATGGAAAGGACTGGGGAGAAGTTCTTC.

Only a few counts were recorded for this clone. The chain carries TRBV9 and TRBJ2-3, with 7 bases fitting TRBD2. CDR1 is SGDLS, CDR2 YYNGEE, per germline. The CDR3 is made up of 16 amino acids. The ends lost 0 bases at V and 2 bases at J; junction bases unmatched: 6. DNA for the CDR3: TGTGCCAGCAGCGTAGTCAGCGGGACCCACACAGATACGCAGTATTTT. Residues: CASSVVSGTHTDTQYF.

The V call is TRBV7-6, the J call TRBJ2-1; 13 nucleotides agree with TRBD2. The CDR3 totals 15 residues. The germline V gene has CDR1 SGHVS and CDR2 FNYEAQ. Trimming took 4 bases from V and 4 from J; bases not matched to a gene: 1. The CDR3 sequence is CASSWTSGGYNEQFF. As DNA, the CDR3 is TGTGCCAGCAGCTGGACTAGCGGGGGTTACAATGAGCAGTTCTTC.

The gene calls are TRBV11-2 and TRBJ2-7; D unclear. Trimming shortened V by 4 bases and J by 4 bases, and 5 bases separated the two germline ends. Germline-derived CDR1 and CDR2 are SGHAT and FQNNGV. The CDR3 runs 11 residues. CDR3 protein: CASSSTYEQYF. The CDR3 DNA reads TGTGCCAGCAGCTCGACTTACGAGCAGTACTTC.